By share, the clone carrying this TCR beta chain counts as medium-sized. The entry originates in a study of blood T cell repertoires in COVID-19. Looking at the study overall: In each case, the material was cDNA or gDNA derived from T cells, B-cell-depleted T cells, or PBMCs.

V dropped 1 base and J dropped 2; count of bases not matched to a gene: 5. Germline V lookup: CDR1 MNHEY, CDR2 SVGEGT. The CDR3 length is 19 residues. Some clones are missing from TCRdb's copy, which holds only in-frame ones; the method was immunoSEQ multiplex PCR. The sample includes 50,000 or so clones, more than 75% of them seen just once. Sequencing used peripheral blood. This TCR was recovered from a man aged 50-59 years with active COVID-19. The chain carries TRBV6-2 or TRBV6-3 and TRBJ2-1; 16 bases match TRBD2. The CDR3 DNA is TGTGCCAGCAGTTACTGGGGGACTAGCGGGAGGGTCGCCTACAATGAGCAGTTCTTC. Protein product: CASSYWGTSGRVAYNEQFF.